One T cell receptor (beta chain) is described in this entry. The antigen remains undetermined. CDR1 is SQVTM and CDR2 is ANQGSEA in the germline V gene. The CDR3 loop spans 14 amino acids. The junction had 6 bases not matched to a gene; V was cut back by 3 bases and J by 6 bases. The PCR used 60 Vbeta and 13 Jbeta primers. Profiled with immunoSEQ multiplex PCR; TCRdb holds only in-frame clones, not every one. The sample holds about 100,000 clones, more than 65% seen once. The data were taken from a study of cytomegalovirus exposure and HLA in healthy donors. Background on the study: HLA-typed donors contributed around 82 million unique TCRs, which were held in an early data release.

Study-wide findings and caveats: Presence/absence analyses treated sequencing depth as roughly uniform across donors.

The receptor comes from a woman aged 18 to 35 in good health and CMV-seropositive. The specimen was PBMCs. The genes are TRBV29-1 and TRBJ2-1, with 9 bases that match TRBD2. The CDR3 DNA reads TGCAGCGTTGATGGCGGGAGGGCCGCCAATGAGCAGTTCTTC. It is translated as CSVDGGRAANEQFF.